This TCR beta chain was sequenced in a study of T cell responses to AZD1222 COVID-19 vaccine. Notes on the study in general: Donors skewed white British and female; clonal diversity was possibly underestimated.

This clone was detected ten times or more. Its antigen is undetermined. Data came from immunoSEQ multiplex PCR; TCRdb stores just in-frame clones and leaves some out. The sample has 99,000 or so clones; approximately 86% are singletons. This CDR3 has 14 residues. In germline, CDR1 is SGHRS, CDR2 YFSETQ. V was clipped by 0 bases and J by 5 bases, with 11 bases between them. The TCR originated in an adult who received the MenACWY meningococcal vaccine as a control. The chain uses TRBV5-1 and TRBJ2-5, with D unresolved. This sample comprised peripheral blood, obtained 28 days after the second dose of the MenACWY control vaccine. The CDR3: CASSLAVQKETQYF. The DNA of the CDR3 is TGCGCCAGCAGCTTGGCGGTGCAGAAGGAGACCCAGTACTTC.